The next 27 T cell receptor beta chains were all read from a single sample in a study of Graves' ophthalmopathy and Graves' hyperthyroidism. TCR beta CDR3 regions were amplified from RNA transcripts. Investigators did first-round RT-PCR with HTBI primers, then second-round multiplex PCR. TCRdb reanalysed the multiplex PCR reads using MiXCR and keeps one entry per CDR3 protein. The sample records around 600,000 distinct CDR3 sequences, 35% to 45% being singletons. Sequenced: peripheral blood. The receptors come from an adult man with Graves' ophthalmopathy.

In regard to this clonotype: A much larger clonotype is one base distant, so this may be a read error. This chain links TRBV19 with TRBJ2-7; no clear D. V was shortened by 9 bases and J by 3 bases, with 18 bases between the two germline ends. Per germline, CDR1 LNHDA and CDR2 SQIVND (reference sequence). This CDR3 is 14 amino acids long. The CDR3 region is CASSRGRTRYEQYF. Written as DNA, the CDR3 is TGTGCCAGCAGCCGCGGTCGGACCCGCTACGAGCAGTACTTC.

CDR3 sequence: CATSSSGSYNEQFF. Written as DNA, the CDR3 is TGTGCCACCAGCAGCTCCGGCTCCTACAATGAGCAGTTCTTC. This sequence joins TRBV15 and TRBJ2-1; D is unresolved. CDR1 and CDR2 from the germline V gene are LNHNV and YYDKDF (reference sequence). Deletions cut 3 bases from V and 0 bases from J, with 6 bases between. CDR3 size: 14 residues.

A note on this clonotype: A read error may be the cause here, since a much bigger clone is one base away. This chain uses TRBV12-3 or TRBV12-4 with TRBJ2-7; 10 nucleotides line up with TRBD1. With 8 bases clipped from V and 11 bases from J, the junction kept 9 bases outside the gene matches. The CDR3 loop spans 12 amino acids. CDR3 in DNA: TGTGCCAGCCGTGCGGGACAGGGGAAGGAGTACTTC. Amino acid sequence: CASRAGQGKEYF.

The chain has TRBV29-1 and TRBJ1-2; a possible D gene is TRBD1 (5 bases). CDR1 and CDR2 (germline): SQVTM, ANQGSEA. This CDR3 has 11 amino acids. Trimming left V 4 bases short and J 7 bases short, with 10 bases between. The CDR3 protein is CSVGAGPGYTF. The CDR3 bases are TGCAGCGTTGGTGCAGGGCCTGGCTACACCTTC.

The V gene is TRBV11-2, the J gene TRBJ1-3; D is uncertain. CDR1 and CDR2 from the germline V gene are SGHAT and FQNNGV. With 8 bases removed from V and 2 bases from J, the gap between germline ends came to 22 bases. This CDR3 region has 17 residues. The CDR3 coding sequence is TGTGCCAGCTCACCCTCGGGCGTATCCTTCGCTGGAAACACCATATATTTT. Translated: CASSPSGVSFAGNTIYF.

This clonotype came up once. A much larger clone lies a single base off, so this may be a read error. The chain employs TRBV7-7 and TRBJ2-5, with a tentative D call TRBD1 (7 bases). CDR1 is SSHAT, CDR2 FNYEAQ, per germline (reference sequence). The CDR3 length is 16 residues. The CDR3 coding sequence is TGTGCTAGCGGCCCAGCCGGGACAGCGATACAAGAGACCCAGTACTTC. Its translation: CASGPAGTAIQETQYF. Based on the CDR3 plus reference TRBV7-7 and TRBJ2-5, the full variable domain is GAGVSQSPRYKVTKRGQDVTLRCDPISSHATLYWYQQALGQGPEFLTYFNYEAQPDKSGLPSDRFSAERPEGSISTLTIQRTEQRDSAMYRCASGPAGTAIQETQYFGPGTRLLVL.

This chain connects TRBV24-1 to TRBJ1-5, with D possibly being TRBD1 (5 bases). The CDR3 is 15 residues long. The V and J ends lost 5 bases and 5 bases respectively, with 15 bases between them. CDR1 is KGHDR and CDR2 is SFDVKD in the germline V gene. Here the CDR3 DNA reads TGTGCCACCAGTGCTAGAGGCAGGGTGGATCAGCCCCAGCATTTT. It is translated as CATSARGRVDQPQHF.

This clonotype came up many times. The chain couples TRBV5-1 to TRBJ2-6, with TRBD1 as a possible D gene (6 bases). This CDR3 has 17 amino acids. From germline, CDR1 is SGHRS and CDR2 YFSETQ. The V and J ends lost 1 base and 0 bases respectively, with 11 bases between them. The CDR3 reads CASSLYRQVSGANVLTF. CDR3 nucleotides: TGCGCCAGCAGCTTGTACCGACAGGTCTCTGGGGCCAACGTCCTGACTTTC. The complete variable domain, with remaining parts taken from reference TRBV5-1 and TRBJ2-6, reads KAGVTQTPRYLIKTRGQQVTLSCSPISGHRSVSWYQQTPGQGLQFLFEYFSETQRNKGNFPGRFSGRQFSNSRSEMNVSTLELGDSALYLCASSLYRQVSGANVLTFGAGSRLTVL.

This clonotype was counted at least ten times. The CDR3 protein is CASRGADQPQHF. The CDR3 bases are TGTGCCAGCAGGGGCGCGGATCAGCCCCAGCATTTT. The chain couples TRBV6-2 or TRBV6-3 to TRBJ1-5, with D hard to call. The CDR3 consists of 12 residues. Trimming pared 6 bases from V and 5 bases from J, leaving 8 bases between. The germline V gene has CDR1 MNHEY and CDR2 SVGEGT.

In this sample, this clonotype turned up many times. The J gene is TRBJ2-5, the V gene TRBV12-3 or TRBV12-4; the match to TRBD1 covers 8 bases. The CDR3 is 16 residues long. Trimming at V came to 1 base and at J to 3 bases, leaving 7 bases not matched to a gene. CDR3 loop: CASSLGQGAWEETQYF. For the CDR3, the DNA is TGTGCCAGCAGTTTAGGGCAGGGGGCGTGGGAAGAGACCCAGTACTTC.

The rearrangement joins TRBV10-3 to TRBJ1-5; D unresolved. The CDR3 runs to 11 residues. Germline V lookup: CDR1 ENHRY, CDR2 SYGVKD. DNA for the CDR3: TGTGCTAGGTACAGAAATCAGCCCCAGCATTTT. Protein sequence: CARYRNQPQHF.

Concerning this clonotype: The junction departs from germline at one end; a sequencing error may be responsible. J is TRBJ2-2 and V is TRBV11-2, with D possibly called TRBD1 or TRBD2 (5 bases each). The germline gives CDR1 SGHAT, CDR2 FQNNGV. The CDR3 contains 16 residues. The CDR3 nucleotides read TGTGCCAGCAGCTCGGGACCGGAGGAGAACACCGGAGAGCTGTTTTTT. Its protein product is CASSSGPEENTGELFF.

This chain uses TRBV7-2 with TRBJ1-1, with D possibly matching TRBD1 (5 bases). Germline V gives CDR1 SGHTA, CDR2 FQGNSA. The CDR3 loop spans 15 amino acids. Trimming pared 3 bases from V and 4 bases from J, leaving 15 bases between. The CDR3 region is CASSLGTSGGTEAFF. CDR3 sequence (DNA): TGTGCCAGCAGCTTGGGGACCTCCGGGGGCACTGAAGCTTTCTTT.

This clonotype was seen ten or more times. CDR3 DNA sequence: TGTGCCAGCAGCAAGACGGGGCTAGGGGATCAGCCCCAGCATTTT. Translated, it gives CASSKTGLGDQPQHF. The V and J genes are TRBV9 and TRBJ1-5; weak D call: TRBD1 (5 bases). Germline CDR1 is SGDLS and CDR2 is YYNGEE. The CDR3 consists of 15 residues. V was clipped by 4 bases and J by 5 bases, with 16 bases between them.

This clonotype was detected many times. The chain joins TRBV2 to TRBJ2-7, with D uncertain. V gave up 7 bases and J gave up 6 bases, with 16 bases separating them. The CDR3 is made up of 13 amino acids. Germline CDR1 SNHLY, CDR2 FYNNEI. CDR3: CASTLLGVSEQYF. The CDR3 DNA reads TGTGCCAGCACCCTGCTTGGGGTTTCCGAGCAGTACTTC.

As concerns this clonotype: Compared with germline, one end of the junction differs, possibly owing to a read error. V gene TRBV10-3 combines with J gene TRBJ2-2, with D uncertain. Germline V lookup: CDR1 ENHRY, CDR2 SYGVKD. This CDR3 has 15 amino acids. The CDR3 region has the DNA TGTGCCAGCAGTGTCGCCAGAAAAAACACCGGGGAGCTGTTTTTT. It encodes CASSVARKNTGELFF.

At least ten counts were recorded for this clonotype. This sequence joins TRBV7-2 and TRBJ1-1; 8 bases map to TRBD1. Germline V gene data show CDR1 as SGHTA and CDR2 as FQGNSA. V was pared by 8 bases and J by 4 bases, with 6 bases of the junction left unmatched. The CDR3 covers 13 residues. CDR3 nucleotides: TGTGCCAGCGGACCAACAGGGGGCACTGAAGCTTTCTTT. Its protein product is CASGPTGGTEAFF.

This clonotype was counted many times. The rearrangement uses TRBV29-1 and TRBJ2-2; TRBD1 matches 8 bases. Germline CDR1 and CDR2: SQVTM and ANQGSEA. Unmatched junction bases numbered 6, after V lost 6 bases and J lost 6 bases. CDR3 length: 13 residues. The CDR3 DNA reads as TGCAGCGTCAGACAGGGGTTAGCCGGGGAGCTGTTTTTT. It specifies CSVRQGLAGELFF.

The chain combines TRBV25-1 with TRBJ2-7; D is perhaps TRBD1 or TRBD2 (5 bases each). The CDR3 has 14 amino acids. The ends were cut back, 4 bases at V and 4 bases at J, with 14 bases in the middle. Germline V gives CDR1 MGHDK, CDR2 SYGVNS. CDR3 bases: TGTGCCAGCAGTGTTCAGGGAGAAAGGTACGAGCAGTACTTC. Translated: CASSVQGERYEQYF.

This clonotype was counted a single time. One base away lies a much larger clone, so this may be a sequencing read error. DNA for the CDR3: TGCAGTGCTAGAGGCCTCCGGGACAGCAATCAGCCCCAGCATTTT. This sequence encodes CSARGLRDSNQPQHF. The chain links TRBV20-1 to TRBJ1-5; D might be TRBD1 (5 bases). V was shortened by 1 base and J by 1 base, with 11 bases between the two germline ends. The CDR3 extends over 15 amino acids. Germline loops: CDR1 DFQATT, CDR2 SNEGSKA (reference sequence).

Concerning this clonotype itself: A much larger clonotype is one base distant, so this may be a read error. The chain links TRBV7-7 to TRBJ2-5, with unresolved D. The CDR3 spans 17 residues. Germline V CDR1 and CDR2: SSHAT, FNYEAQ (reference sequence). The CDR3 region is CASSFEVGQAYQGTQYF. The CDR3 DNA follows: TGTGCCAGCAGCTTTGAAGTCGGGCAGGCCTACCAAGGGACCCAGTACTTC.

On this clonotype itself: In this CDR3 the conserved last residue, phenylalanine or tryptophan, is missing, so a read error is likely. The DNA is left out, because the CDR3 cannot be placed on it with certainty; the CDR3 is given as TCRdb lists it. CDR3 loop: CASSRDTLNT. The gene calls are TRBV7-6 and TRBJ2-7; TRBD1 reflects the table's D call only, with no check against the DNA. CDR1 and CDR2 from the germline V gene are SGHVS and FNYEAQ. The CDR3 contains 10 residues when both ends are counted.

This rearrangement joins TRBV7-6 to TRBJ2-5, with 7 positions matching TRBD2. Germline lookup yields CDR1 SGHVS and CDR2 FNYEAQ. This CDR3 is built from 19 residues. V lost 5 bases and J lost 0; bases outside the gene matches: 18. In DNA form, the CDR3 reads TGTGCCAGCAGCCAACTAACAGTGTTCTCTAGCGGCCACCAAGAGACCCAGTACTTC. Amino acid sequence: CASSQLTVFSSGHQETQYF.

This clonotype was detected a few times. The genes are TRBV24-1 and TRBJ2-3; the D is unclear. The CDR3 is 15 residues long. CDR1 is KGHDR, CDR2 SFDVKD, per germline. Trimming took 7 bases from V and 0 from J, leaving 13 bases between them. CDR3 loop: CATSGVRGSTDTQYF. DNA for the CDR3: TGTGCCACCAGCGGTGTGAGAGGAAGCACAGATACGCAGTATTTT.

This clonotype was seen ten or more times. The CDR3 nucleotides read TGTGCCAGCAGCTTATGGACAGGGCATAGCAATCAGCCCCAGCATTTT. It specifies CASSLWTGHSNQPQHF. The rearrangement joins TRBV7-2 to TRBJ1-5, with 8 bases identical to TRBD1. Germline V gene sequence: CDR1 SGHTA, CDR2 FQGNSA. The CDR3 is 16 residues long. V was pared by 2 bases and J by 0 bases, with 3 bases of the junction left unmatched.

In nucleotides, the CDR3 is TGTGCCAGCAGCTTAGAATTACAGGGACCCGGGGAGCTGTTTTTT. It is translated as CASSLELQGPGELFF. The chain employs TRBV7-2 and TRBJ2-2; TRBD1 might be the D (6 bases). V dropped 1 base and J dropped 6 bases, with 12 bases sitting between them. Germline CDR1 SGHTA, CDR2 FQGNSA. The CDR3 length is 15 residues.

This clonotype has at least ten counts. The V call is TRBV7-2, the J call TRBJ1-3; D may be TRBD1 (5 bases). This CDR3 contains 17 residues. The germline V gene encodes CDR1 SGHTA and CDR2 FQGNSA. The ends were cut back, 2 bases at V and 0 bases at J, with 14 bases in the middle. The CDR3 DNA is TGTGCCAGCAGCTTATCCGTGACAGCCTCCTCTGGAAACACCATATATTTT. Amino acids: CASSLSVTASSGNTIYF.